This T cell receptor beta chain originates from a study of naive and memory T cell subsets. Both TRBC1 and TRBC2 were covered by a beta constant-region primer of two equimolar oligonucleotides. TCRdb reanalysed the UMI-ligation and nested PCR reads using MiXCR and keeps one entry per CDR3 protein. The sample carries roughly 40,000 distinct CDR3 sequences, 13% recorded once. Whole-study findings and limits: Clonotypes are single alpha or beta chains, not paired receptors.

Four subsets defined by CD45RA and CD27 were sorted after CD3, CD4, CD8 and live/dead staining. CD45RA-CD27- cells were effector memory; CD45RA+CD27- cells were EMRA. The CDR3 is 13 amino acids. The V gene's germline CDR1 is SGHAT and CDR2 FQNNGV. The V and J ends lost 5 bases and 1 base respectively, with 6 bases between them. The table lists this clonotype with a few counts. As yet, its antigen is unknown. What was sequenced was effector memory CD4+ T cells from blood. Regarding subset: effector memory, CD45RA- CD27-. The receptor's source is a human donor in good health. This chain connects TRBV11-2 to TRBJ2-1, with D possibly being TRBD2 (5 bases). CDR3 sequence reads: CASSRGSYNEQFF. The CDR3 region has the DNA TGTGCCAGCAGCCGGGGATCCTACAATGAGCAGTTCTTC.